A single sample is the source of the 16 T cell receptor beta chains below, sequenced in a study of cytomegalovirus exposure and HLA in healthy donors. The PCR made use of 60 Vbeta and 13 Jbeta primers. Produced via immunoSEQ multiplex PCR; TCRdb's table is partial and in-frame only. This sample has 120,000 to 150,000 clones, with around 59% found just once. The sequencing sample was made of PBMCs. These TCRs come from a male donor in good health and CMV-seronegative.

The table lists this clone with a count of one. CDR3 DNA sequence: TGTGCCAGCATCGGGGGGGTAGGGCCTAATCAGCCCCAGCATTTT. Protein product: CASIGGVGPNQPQHF. The chain links TRBV5-4 to TRBJ1-5, with TRBD1 as a possible D gene (5 bases). V was cut by 6 bases and J by 4 bases, with 17 bases left in between. CDR1 and CDR2 from the germline V gene are SGHNT and YYREEE (reference sequence). The CDR3 spans 15 residues.

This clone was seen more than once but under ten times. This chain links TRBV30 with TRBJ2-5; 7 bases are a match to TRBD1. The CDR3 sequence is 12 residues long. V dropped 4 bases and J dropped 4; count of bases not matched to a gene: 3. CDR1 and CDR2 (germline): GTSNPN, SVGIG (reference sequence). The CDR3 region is CAWNRGRETQYF. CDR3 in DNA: TGTGCCTGGAATAGGGGGCGAGAGACCCAGTACTTC.

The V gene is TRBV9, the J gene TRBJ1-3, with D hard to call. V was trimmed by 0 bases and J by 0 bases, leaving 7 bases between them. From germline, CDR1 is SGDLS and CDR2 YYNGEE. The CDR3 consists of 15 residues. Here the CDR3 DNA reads TGTGCCAGCAGCGTAGACATTTCCTCTGGAAACACCATATATTTT. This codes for CASSVDISSGNTIYF. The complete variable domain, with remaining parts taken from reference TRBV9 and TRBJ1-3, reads DSGVTQTPKHLITATGQRVTLRCSPRSGDLSVYWYQQSLDQGLQFLIQYYNGEERAKGNILERFSAQQFPDLHSELNLSSLELGDSALYFCASSVDISSGNTIYFGEGSWLTVV.

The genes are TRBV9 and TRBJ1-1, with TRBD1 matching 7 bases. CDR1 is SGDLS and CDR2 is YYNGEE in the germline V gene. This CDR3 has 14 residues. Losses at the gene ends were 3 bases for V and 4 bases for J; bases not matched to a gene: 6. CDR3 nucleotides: TGTGCCAGCAGCGCCCAGACAGGGACCACTGAAGCTTTCTTT. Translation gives CASSAQTGTTEAFF.

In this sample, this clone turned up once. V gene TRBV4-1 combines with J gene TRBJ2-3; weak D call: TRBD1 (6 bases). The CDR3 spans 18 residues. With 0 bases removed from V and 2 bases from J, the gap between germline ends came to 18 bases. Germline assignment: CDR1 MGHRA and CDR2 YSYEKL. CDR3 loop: CASSQDGPTGVFTDTQYF. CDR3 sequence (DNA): TGCGCCAGCAGCCAAGATGGACCGACAGGCGTATTCACAGATACGCAGTATTTT.

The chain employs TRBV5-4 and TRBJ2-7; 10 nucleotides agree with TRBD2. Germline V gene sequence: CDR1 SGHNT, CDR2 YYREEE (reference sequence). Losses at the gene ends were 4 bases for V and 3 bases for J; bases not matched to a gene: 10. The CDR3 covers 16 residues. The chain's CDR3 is CASSPPPLAGNYEQYF. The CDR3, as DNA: TGTGCCAGCAGCCCCCCCCCACTAGCGGGGAACTACGAGCAGTACTTC.

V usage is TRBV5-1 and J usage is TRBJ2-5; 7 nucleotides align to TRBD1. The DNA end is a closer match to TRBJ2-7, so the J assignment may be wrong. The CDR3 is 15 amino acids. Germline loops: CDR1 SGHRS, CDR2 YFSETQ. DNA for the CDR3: TGCGCCAGCAGCTTGGGCGTACAGGGGATCTACGAGCAGTACTTC. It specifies CASSLGVQGIYEQYF.

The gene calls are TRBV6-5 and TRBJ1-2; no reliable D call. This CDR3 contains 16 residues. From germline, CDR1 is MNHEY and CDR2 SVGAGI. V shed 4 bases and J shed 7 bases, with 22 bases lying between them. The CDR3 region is CASSLDPGGRWSGYTF. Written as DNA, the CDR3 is TGTGCCAGCAGTTTAGATCCCGGTGGGAGATGGAGTGGCTACACCTTC.

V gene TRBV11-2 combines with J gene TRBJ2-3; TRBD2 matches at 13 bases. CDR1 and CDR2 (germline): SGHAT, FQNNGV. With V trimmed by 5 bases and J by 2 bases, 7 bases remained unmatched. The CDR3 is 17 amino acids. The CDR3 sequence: CASSLGLAGRFTDTQYF. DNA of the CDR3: TGTGCCAGCAGCCTGGGACTAGCGGGGCGCTTCACAGATACGCAGTATTTT.

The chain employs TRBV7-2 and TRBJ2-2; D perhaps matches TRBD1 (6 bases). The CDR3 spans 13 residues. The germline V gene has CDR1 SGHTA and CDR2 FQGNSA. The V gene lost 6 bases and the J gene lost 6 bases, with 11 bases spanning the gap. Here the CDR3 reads CASRQQGAGELFF. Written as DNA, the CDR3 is TGTGCCAGCAGACAACAGGGTGCCGGGGAGCTGTTTTTT.

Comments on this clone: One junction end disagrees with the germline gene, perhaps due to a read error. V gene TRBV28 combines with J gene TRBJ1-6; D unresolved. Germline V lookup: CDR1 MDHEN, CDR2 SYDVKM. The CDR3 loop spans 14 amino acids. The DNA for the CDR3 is TGTGCCAGCAGTTTGGCCGAGACTAATTCCCCCCTCCACTTT. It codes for CASSLAETNSPLHF.

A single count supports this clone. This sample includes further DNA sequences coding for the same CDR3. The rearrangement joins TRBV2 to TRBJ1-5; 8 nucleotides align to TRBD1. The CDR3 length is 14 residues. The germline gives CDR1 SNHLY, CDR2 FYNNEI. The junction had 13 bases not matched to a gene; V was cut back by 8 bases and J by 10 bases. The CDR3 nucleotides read TGTGCCAGCGGCGCACAGGGGGGAATCAGCCCCCAGCATTTT. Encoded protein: CASGAQGGISPQHF.

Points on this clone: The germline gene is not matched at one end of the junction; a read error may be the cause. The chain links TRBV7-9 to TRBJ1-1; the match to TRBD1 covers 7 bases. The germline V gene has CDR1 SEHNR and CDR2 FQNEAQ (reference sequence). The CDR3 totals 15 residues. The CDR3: CSSSLARGPVTEAFF. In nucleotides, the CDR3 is TGTTCCAGCAGCTTAGCAAGGGGGCCGGTCACTGAAGCTTTCTTT.

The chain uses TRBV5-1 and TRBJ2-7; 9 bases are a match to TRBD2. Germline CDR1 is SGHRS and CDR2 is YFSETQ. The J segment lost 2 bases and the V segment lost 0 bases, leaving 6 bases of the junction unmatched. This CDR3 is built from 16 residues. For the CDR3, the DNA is TGCGCCAGCAGCTTGGAGCTAGCGGGGACTGCCTACGAGCAGTACTTC. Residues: CASSLELAGTAYEQYF.

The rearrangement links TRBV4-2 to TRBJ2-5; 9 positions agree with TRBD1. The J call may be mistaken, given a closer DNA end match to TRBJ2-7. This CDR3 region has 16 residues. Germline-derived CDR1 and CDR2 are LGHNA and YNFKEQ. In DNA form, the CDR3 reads TGTGCCAGCAGCCAAGTGGGACAGGGCCAAACTCACGAGCAGTACTTC. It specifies CASSQVGQGQTHEQYF.

CDR3 residues: CASSFVGPNEAFF. As DNA, the CDR3 is TGTGCCAGCAGTTTCGTGGGGCCAAACGAAGCTTTCTTT. V is TRBV27 and J is TRBJ1-1; perhaps TRBD1 as D (5 bases). The CDR3 covers 13 residues. V was clipped by 3 bases and J by 8 bases, with 13 bases between them. Germline assignment: CDR1 MNHEY and CDR2 SMNVEV (reference sequence).